This T cell receptor (beta chain) was obtained from a study of T cells in women clearing cervical HPV infection. As for the study in general: Cases: HPV16-related CIN3 or worse on histology, 2 invasive cancers. Findings and caveats of the study: TRBV6-7 relative abundance averaged approximately 0.1% in cases and 0.15% to 0.2% in controls.

V lost 2 bases, J lost 1 base, and 12 bases lay in between. CDR1 DFQATT and CDR2 SNEGSKA come from the germline V gene (reference sequence). The CDR3 is made up of 14 amino acids. immunoSEQ multiplex PCR used an average of around 1,200 ng genomic DNA. Libraries were prepared by immunoSEQ multiplex PCR; TCRdb keeps only in-frame clonotypes and omits some of them. This sample's clone table lists under 40,000 clones. Worth noting for this clone: Its cognate antigen is unknown. The read falls 3 residues short of the CDR3 end, and the missing part is taken from the germline J gene.

The sequence was obtained from a woman aged 18-69 years with a cervical HPV16 infection that either progressed to CIN3+ or cleared (not recorded which). The J gene is TRBJ2-7, the V gene TRBV20-1, with a possible D match to TRBD2 (5 bases). Sequenced: blood buffy coat. Here the CDR3 reads CSARSASLSYEQYF. Partial CDR3 DNA: TGCAGTGCTAGATCGGCTAGCTTATCCTACGAG.